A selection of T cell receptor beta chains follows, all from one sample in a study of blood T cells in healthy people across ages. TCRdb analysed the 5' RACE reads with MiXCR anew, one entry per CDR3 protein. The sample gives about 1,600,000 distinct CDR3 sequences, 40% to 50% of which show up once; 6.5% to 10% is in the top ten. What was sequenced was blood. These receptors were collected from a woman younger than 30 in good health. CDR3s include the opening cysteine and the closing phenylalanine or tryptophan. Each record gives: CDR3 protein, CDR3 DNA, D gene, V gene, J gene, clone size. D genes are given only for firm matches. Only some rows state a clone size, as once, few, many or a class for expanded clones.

CDR3 protein: CASSPGGTRTDTQYF
CDR3 DNA: TGTGCCAGCTCGCCCGGCGGGACTAGGACAGATACGCAGTATTTT
D gene: TRBD2
V gene: TRBV3-1
J gene: TRBJ2-3
clone size: few

CDR3 protein: CASSVGTSTDTQYF
CDR3 DNA: TGTGCCAGCAGCGTAGGGACTAGCACAGATACGCAGTATTTT
D gene: -
V gene: TRBV9
J gene: TRBJ2-3
clone size: many

CDR3 protein: CASRLGTGSYEQYF
CDR3 DNA: TGTGCCAGCAGACTTGGGACAGGCTCCTACGAGCAGTACTTC
D gene: TRBD1
V gene: TRBV28
J gene: TRBJ2-7
clone size: -

CDR3 protein: CASSLPFGLHNEQFF
CDR3 DNA: TGTGCCAGCAGCCTGCCGTTTGGCTTACACAATGAGCAGTTCTTC
D gene: -
V gene: TRBV3-1
J gene: TRBJ2-1
clone size: few

CDR3 protein: CASSEDGAVDFDQPQHF
CDR3 DNA: TGTGCCAGCAGTGAAGACGGGGCAGTTGACTTCGATCAGCCCCAGCATTTT
D gene: -
V gene: TRBV6-1
J gene: TRBJ1-5
clone size: -

CDR3 protein: CSAGTGLNQPQHF
CDR3 DNA: TGCAGTGCCGGGACAGGGCTCAATCAGCCCCAGCATTTT
D gene: TRBD1
V gene: TRBV20-1
J gene: TRBJ1-5
clone size: -

CDR3 protein: CASSLASIGGAFF
CDR3 DNA: TGTGCCAGCAGCTTAGCGAGTATAGGGGGTGCTTTCTTT
D gene: -
V gene: TRBV7-2
J gene: TRBJ1-1
clone size: -

CDR3 protein: CSARRSGGVTDTQYF
CDR3 DNA: TGCAGTGCCAGGAGAAGCGGGGGGGTCACAGATACGCAGTATTTT
D gene: TRBD2
V gene: TRBV20-1
J gene: TRBJ2-3
clone size: -

CDR3 protein: CASSGKGGGTDTQYF
CDR3 DNA: TGTGCCAGCAGCGGGAAAGGTGGTGGTACAGATACGCAGTATTTT
D gene: -
V gene: TRBV7-9
J gene: TRBJ2-3
clone size: few

CDR3 protein: CSVEPAVEETQYF
CDR3 DNA: TGCAGCGTTGAACCAGCGGTGGAGGAGACCCAGTACTTC
D gene: -
V gene: TRBV29-1
J gene: TRBJ2-5
clone size: -

CDR3 protein: CSARDLTGSSYNSPLHF
CDR3 DNA: TGCAGTGCTAGAGATCTCACGGGGAGCTCCTATAATTCACCCCTCCACTTT
D gene: -
V gene: TRBV20-1
J gene: TRBJ1-6
clone size: many

CDR3 protein: CASSGRTGGNTGELFF
CDR3 DNA: TGTGCCAGCAGCGGTAGGACAGGGGGCAACACCGGGGAGCTGTTTTTT
D gene: TRBD1
V gene: TRBV7-8
J gene: TRBJ2-2
clone size: -

CDR3 protein: CASSLAGGHEQYF
CDR3 DNA: TGTGCCAGCAGCTTGGCCGGGGGTCACGAGCAGTACTTC
D gene: -
V gene: TRBV5-5
J gene: TRBJ2-7
clone size: many

CDR3 protein: CASSLSASGVSYEQYF
CDR3 DNA: TGTGCCAGCAGTTTATCGGCTAGCGGGGTTTCCTACGAGCAGTACTTC
D gene: TRBD2
V gene: TRBV27
J gene: TRBJ2-7
clone size: few

CDR3 protein: CASSFGQYTDTQYF
CDR3 DNA: TGTGCCAGCAGTTTCGGACAGTATACAGATACGCAGTATTTT
D gene: -
V gene: TRBV28
J gene: TRBJ2-3
clone size: few

CDR3 protein: CAIRGTEGDIQYF
CDR3 DNA: TGTGCCATAAGAGGGACAGAAGGAGACATTCAGTACTTC
D gene: TRBD1
V gene: TRBV10-3
J gene: TRBJ2-4
clone size: -

CDR3 protein: CASSQGGRVGLGSYEQYF
CDR3 DNA: TGCGCCAGCAGCCAAGGAGGCAGGGTAGGGTTGGGATCCTACGAGCAGTACTTC
D gene: -
V gene: TRBV4-1
J gene: TRBJ2-7
clone size: -

CDR3 protein: CASSQAQGVHEQYF
CDR3 DNA: TGCGCCAGCAGCCAAGCACAGGGAGTCCACGAGCAGTACTTC
D gene: -
V gene: TRBV4-1
J gene: TRBJ2-7
clone size: -

CDR3 protein: CASSGTGTSGGNEQFF
CDR3 DNA: TGTGCCAGCAGCGGAACCGGGACTAGCGGGGGTAATGAGCAGTTCTTC
D gene: TRBD2
V gene: TRBV6-2/TRBV6-3
J gene: TRBJ2-1
clone size: few

CDR3 protein: CASSGVLGSPLHF
CDR3 DNA: TGTGCCAGCAGTGGGGTGTTGGGTTCACCCCTCCACTTT
D gene: -
V gene: TRBV28
J gene: TRBJ1-6
clone size: -

CDR3 protein: CAITPGLAENIQYF
CDR3 DNA: TGTGCCATCACCCCGGGACTAGCGGAAAACATTCAGTACTTC
D gene: TRBD2
V gene: TRBV6-6
J gene: TRBJ2-4
clone size: -

CDR3 protein: CASSQDLYGRSSGNTIYF
CDR3 DNA: TGTGCCAGCAGCCAAGATCTGTACGGGCGAAGCTCTGGAAACACCATATATTTT
D gene: -
V gene: TRBV4-2
J gene: TRBJ1-3
clone size: -